The entry below describes one T cell receptor beta chain. Its cognate antigen is unknown. The read terminates 3 residues before the CDR3 end, so the remaining end is supplied by the germline J gene. The sample belongs to a study of T cells in women clearing cervical HPV infection. The wider study: Donors had HPV16-related CIN3 or worse; 2 had invasive cancer. Controls' single incident HPV16 infection cleared within 12 months without precancer. Whole-study findings and limits: CIN3+ cases had significantly higher TCR richness than controls; evenness did not differ.

Libraries were prepared by immunoSEQ multiplex PCR; TCRdb keeps only in-frame clonotypes and omits some of them. This table lists about 30,000 clones. Per the germline V gene, CDR1 is PRHDT and CDR2 is FYEKMQ (reference sequence). There are 17 residues in the CDR3. The V and J ends lost 5 bases and 1 base respectively, with 17 bases between them. Sequenced input: blood buffy coat. This chain uses TRBV13 with TRBJ2-2; possibly TRBD2 for D (6 bases). The receptor was isolated from a woman aged 18-70 years with a cervical HPV16 infection that either progressed to CIN3+ or cleared (not recorded which). The sequenced part of the CDR3 DNA is TGTGCCAGCAGCCTGAAAACGGGAGACAGGAACACCGGGGAG. This translates into CASSLKTGDRNTGE. From start to end, the CDR3 is CASSLKTGDRNTGELFF.